Listed below are T cell receptor beta chains from one sample, sequenced in a study of T cells after yellow fever vaccination. TCRdb ran MiXCR on the 5' RACE reads and lists one entry per CDR3 protein. Of about 550,000 distinct CDR3 sequences listed, roughly 19% are singletons. The input for sequencing was PBMCs, taken 15 days after the yellow fever booster vaccination. These receptors originate from a man aged 25-45 years who received the YFV17D yellow fever vaccine. Each CDR3 is given with its conserved first and last residue. The D gene is left open where the match is weak. Part of the rows lack a size; the others show once, few, many or a class for expanded clones.

V gene: TRBV20-1; J gene: TRBJ2-3; D gene: .; clone size: few; CDR3 DNA: TGCAGTGCTAGAGATTTCGGAAGCAGCACAGATACGCAGTATTTT; CDR3 protein: CSARDFGSSTDTQYF
V gene: TRBV15; J gene: TRBJ2-3; D gene: TRBD2; clone size: few; CDR3 DNA: TGTGCCACCAGCAGGACCGGGACTAGTAGCACAGATACGCAGTATTTT; CDR3 protein: CATSRTGTSSTDTQYF
V gene: TRBV27; J gene: TRBJ1-6; D gene: .; clone size: .; CDR3 DNA: TGTGCCAGCACCCAGTCGTGGCATAATTCACCCCTCCACTTT; CDR3 protein: CASTQSWHNSPLHF
V gene: TRBV27; J gene: TRBJ2-5; D gene: .; clone size: few; CDR3 DNA: TGTGCCGGGGGCCCCAGCGCGGGGACCCAGTACTTC; CDR3 protein: CAGGPSAGTQYF
V gene: TRBV29-1; J gene: TRBJ2-1; D gene: .; clone size: few; CDR3 DNA: TGCAGCGCCACAGGGATCTCCTACAATGAGCAGTTCTTC; CDR3 protein: CSATGISYNEQFF
V gene: TRBV6-2/TRBV6-3; J gene: TRBJ2-5; D gene: .; clone size: .; CDR3 DNA: TGTGCCAGCAGTAGGGGACGATGGGGCGAGACCCAGTACTTC; CDR3 protein: CASSRGRWGETQYF
V gene: TRBV6-5; J gene: TRBJ2-3; D gene: .; clone size: few; CDR3 DNA: TGTGCCAGCAGTAGCCGGGGGACTCAGCAGTATTTT; CDR3 protein: CASSSRGTQQYF
V gene: TRBV20-1; J gene: TRBJ2-7; D gene: TRBD1; clone size: .; CDR3 DNA: TGCAGTGCTCCTCCCGGGACAGGGGGGTACGAGCAGTACTTC; CDR3 protein: CSAPPGTGGYEQYF
V gene: TRBV12-3/TRBV12-4; J gene: TRBJ2-1; D gene: TRBD2; clone size: .; CDR3 DNA: TGTGCCAGCAGTCCACTAGCTGGGAGGGCCATCAATGAGCAGTTCTTC; CDR3 protein: CASSPLAGRAINEQFF
V gene: TRBV7-2; J gene: TRBJ1-4; D gene: .; clone size: few; CDR3 DNA: TGTGCCAGCAGCCGGCTGCGGGGATCGAATGAAAAACTGTTTTTT; CDR3 protein: CASSRLRGSNEKLFF
V gene: TRBV4-1; J gene: TRBJ1-1; D gene: .; clone size: few; CDR3 DNA: TGCGCCAGCAGCCAAGGGACAGCGTACACTGAAGCTTTCTTT; CDR3 protein: CASSQGTAYTEAFF
V gene: TRBV5-4; J gene: TRBJ2-7; D gene: .; clone size: .; CDR3 DNA: TGTGCCAGCAGCCTACCTGGGGCCTACGAGCAGTACTTC; CDR3 protein: CASSLPGAYEQYF
V gene: TRBV4-2; J gene: TRBJ2-1; D gene: .; clone size: few; CDR3 DNA: TGTGCCAGCAGCCAGGAGGGGGTCTCCTACAATGAGCAGTTCTTC; CDR3 protein: CASSQEGVSYNEQFF
V gene: TRBV5-6; J gene: TRBJ2-7; D gene: .; clone size: .; CDR3 DNA: TGTGCCAGCGGGCCCCGAAGGCAGGGCCCCTACGAGCAGTACTTC; CDR3 protein: CASGPRRQGPYEQYF
V gene: TRBV19; J gene: TRBJ1-2; D gene: .; clone size: .; CDR3 DNA: TGTGCCAGTACCCAAGGGACTAACTATGGCTACACCTTC; CDR3 protein: CASTQGTNYGYTF
V gene: TRBV7-9; J gene: TRBJ1-3; D gene: .; clone size: .; CDR3 DNA: TGTGCCAGCAGCCACGACGGCGCCGGCTCTGGAAACACCATATATTTT; CDR3 protein: CASSHDGAGSGNTIYF
V gene: TRBV29-1; J gene: TRBJ1-1; D gene: TRBD1; clone size: .; CDR3 DNA: TGCAGCGTGGGGGCCGGGACAGAGAACACTGAAGCTTTCTTT; CDR3 protein: CSVGAGTENTEAFF
V gene: TRBV12-3/TRBV12-4; J gene: TRBJ2-3; D gene: .; clone size: .; CDR3 DNA: TGTGCCAGCAGTTTTGGAGGTGGGATCACAGATACGCAGTATTTT; CDR3 protein: CASSFGGGITDTQYF
V gene: TRBV20-1; J gene: TRBJ2-1; D gene: .; clone size: few; CDR3 DNA: TGCAGTGCTAGTGGCCTAGCGATTGGTGAGCAGTTCTTC; CDR3 protein: CSASGLAIGEQFF
V gene: TRBV11-2; J gene: TRBJ2-5; D gene: .; clone size: .; CDR3 DNA: TGTGCCAGCAGCTTAGTTGTTCGGACAGCTCAAGAGACCCAGTACTTC; CDR3 protein: CASSLVVRTAQETQYF
V gene: TRBV5-1; J gene: TRBJ2-3; D gene: .; clone size: .; CDR3 DNA: TGCGCCAGCAGCTTGGCCCTAGGACGAGGAGATACGCAGTATTTT; CDR3 protein: CASSLALGRGDTQYF
V gene: TRBV5-1; J gene: TRBJ2-7; D gene: .; clone size: .; CDR3 DNA: TGCGCCAGCAGCTTTGCCTCTGAGGACGAGCAGTACTTC; CDR3 protein: CASSFASEDEQYF
V gene: TRBV29-1; J gene: TRBJ2-1; D gene: .; clone size: few; CDR3 DNA: TGCAGCGTTAGGCCGGACAATGAGCAGTTCTTC; CDR3 protein: CSVRPDNEQFF
V gene: TRBV18; J gene: TRBJ2-7; D gene: TRBD1; clone size: once; CDR3 DNA: TGTGCCAGCTCGTCCGACAGGGCCACCACCTACGAGCAGTACTTC; CDR3 protein: CASSSDRATTYEQYF
V gene: TRBV7-2; J gene: TRBJ2-7; D gene: TRBD2; clone size: .; CDR3 DNA: TGTGCCAGCAGCTACCTACGGGGCGGGACTAGTCCTTACGAGCAGTACTTC; CDR3 protein: CASSYLRGGTSPYEQYF
V gene: TRBV28; J gene: TRBJ2-1; D gene: .; clone size: .; CDR3 DNA: TGTGCCAGCAGTCACAACGCCGGGGGCCAGGGATACAATGAGCAGTTCTTC; CDR3 protein: CASSHNAGGQGYNEQFF
V gene: TRBV20-1; J gene: TRBJ2-3; D gene: TRBD2; clone size: .; CDR3 DNA: TGCAGTGCGACACGACTAGCGGGAGGGACAGATACGCAGTATTTT; CDR3 protein: CSATRLAGGTDTQYF
V gene: TRBV5-1; J gene: TRBJ2-5; D gene: .; clone size: .; CDR3 DNA: TGCGCCAGCAGCTTGGACCCAGCGGACAGATACCAAGAGACCCAGTACTTC; CDR3 protein: CASSLDPADRYQETQYF
V gene: TRBV6-2/TRBV6-3; J gene: TRBJ2-7; D gene: .; clone size: few; CDR3 DNA: TGTGCCAGCAGTTGGCGGCTTGGGTCCTACGAGCAGTACTTC; CDR3 protein: CASSWRLGSYEQYF